Shown below are 22 T cell receptor beta chains from a single sample sequenced in a study of somatic mutations in cytotoxic T cells in rheumatoid arthritis. Measured with immunoSEQ multiplex PCR; TCRdb has only the in-frame clones, and not every one. The repertoire holds approximately 4,800 clones, with approximately 86% as singletons. Sequencing used CD8+ T cells sorted from blood. All receptors derive from a woman between 45 and 60 years old with rheumatoid arthritis.

The chain couples TRBV19 to TRBJ2-5, with TRBD1 identical over 10 bases. The DNA end favors TRBJ2-7, so the J call may be wrong. This CDR3 spans 12 amino acids. Germline CDR1 LNHDA, CDR2 SQIVND (reference sequence). CDR3 protein: CASGTGEYEQYF. CDR3 nucleotides: TGTGCCAGCGGGACAGGGGAATACGAGCAGTACTTC.

The chain recombines TRBV4-1 with TRBJ2-7, with 7 bases aligning to TRBD1. Germline-derived CDR1 and CDR2 are MGHRA and YSYEKL. With V trimmed by 5 bases and J by 2 bases, 3 bases remained unmatched. CDR3 length: 13 amino acids. The DNA for the CDR3 is TGCGCCAGCAGCAATCAGGGGGCCTACGAGCAGTACTTC. Translated: CASSNQGAYEQYF.

This clone was recorded only once. The chain carries TRBV19 and TRBJ1-5; D possibly corresponds to TRBD1 (6 bases). Germline assignment: CDR1 LNHDA and CDR2 SQIVND (reference sequence). CDR3 length equals 16 residues. Trimming left V 3 bases short and J 9 bases short, with 21 bases between. The CDR3 sequence is CASSMVTGRSSWPQHF. The CDR3 DNA is TGTGCCAGTAGTATGGTGACAGGCAGGTCTAGTTGGCCCCAGCATTTT.

CDR3 loop: CASSPPWGLTDTQYF. The CDR3 DNA follows: TGTGCCAGCAGCCCCCCCTGGGGGCTGACAGATACGCAGTATTTT. The V gene is TRBV7-9, the J gene TRBJ2-3; TRBD1 might be the D (6 bases). The CDR3 has 15 amino acids. CDR1 SEHNR and CDR2 FQNEAQ come from the germline V gene (reference sequence). Deletions cut 5 bases from V and 3 bases from J, with 15 bases between. Supplemented by reference TRBV7-9 and TRBJ2-3, the full variable domain reads DTGVSQNPRHKITKRGQNVTFRCDPISEHNRLYWYRQTLGQGPEFLTYFQNEAQLEKSRLLSDRFSAERPKGSFSTLEIQRTEQGDSAMYLCASSPPWGLTDTQYFGPGTRLTVL.

The gene calls are TRBV6-1 and TRBJ2-7, with 7 nucleotides matching TRBD2. V shed 10 bases and J 0 bases; nucleotides not matched to a gene: 6. Germline V gene data show CDR1 as MNHNS and CDR2 as SASEGT. This CDR3 is 13 amino acids long. As DNA, the CDR3 is TGTGCCACCCTGGGGGGGAGCTCCTACGAGCAGTACTTC. It specifies CATLGGSSYEQYF.

V is TRBV19 and J is TRBJ1-1, with 10 positions matching TRBD1. CDR1 LNHDA and CDR2 SQIVND come from the germline V gene (reference sequence). The V and J ends lost 4 bases and 5 bases, in that order; junction bases with no gene match: 7. The CDR3 runs to 15 residues. The chain's CDR3 is CASSTSGQGGTEAFF. The CDR3 bases are TGTGCCAGTAGTACGTCAGGACAGGGGGGGACTGAAGCTTTCTTT.

This chain connects TRBV6-5 to TRBJ2-2; 13 bases are shared with TRBD2. The V gene's germline CDR1 is MNHEY and CDR2 SVGAGI. The CDR3 covers 15 residues. V dropped 9 bases and J dropped 7; count of bases not matched to a gene: 8. The chain's CDR3 is CASCTSGGVGGELFF. The CDR3 coding sequence is TGTGCCAGTTGCACTAGCGGGGGGGTCGGCGGGGAGCTGTTTTTT.

This rearrangement joins TRBV6-1 to TRBJ2-7; 9 bases fit TRBD1. This CDR3 has 15 residues. V lost 0 bases, J lost 4 bases, and 4 bases stayed unmatched. From germline, CDR1 is MNHNS and CDR2 SASEGT. The CDR3 DNA reads TGTGCCAGCAGTGAAGCAACCGGACAGGGGTACGAGCAGTACTTC. Translating it yields CASSEATGQGYEQYF.

This clone was detected only once. The chain employs TRBV11-2 and TRBJ2-1; TRBD2 agrees at 9 bases. Germline CDR1 is SGHAT and CDR2 is FQNNGV. There are 14 residues in the CDR3. The CDR3 DNA sequence: TGTGCAGCTGAAGGCGGGGGGGGGCACAATGAGCAGTTCTTC. Translated, it gives CAAEGGGGHNEQFF.

The rearrangement uses TRBV6-1 and TRBJ1-5; D is possibly TRBD1 (6 bases). V was trimmed by 1 base and J by 3 bases, leaving 13 bases between them. This CDR3 is built from 16 residues. Germline CDR1 MNHNS, CDR2 SASEGT. CDR3 in DNA: TGTGCCAGCAGTGAAGGTTTAGGACAGCTCAATCAGCCCCAGCATTTT. It yields the protein CASSEGLGQLNQPQHF.

The chain recombines TRBV11-2 with TRBJ2-2; 7 bases are a match to TRBD2. CDR1 SGHAT and CDR2 FQNNGV come from the germline V gene. After removal of 6 bases from V and 5 bases from J, the junction contained 12 bases not matched to a gene. The CDR3 totals 16 residues. CDR3 in DNA: TGTGCCAGCAGTGGAATGGGGGGGTCAGGAACCGGGGAGCTGTTTTTT. Its translation is CASSGMGGSGTGELFF. Using reference TRBV11-2 and TRBJ2-2 for the parts outside the CDR3, the full variable domain is EAGVAQSPRYKIIEKRQSVAFWCNPISGHATLYWYQQILGQGPKLLIQFQNNGVVDDSQLPKDRFSAERLKGVDSTLKIQPAKLEDSAVYLCASSGMGGSGTGELFFGEGSRLTVL.

The chain is built from TRBV6-1 and TRBJ2-7; tentatively, D is TRBD1 (6 bases). This CDR3 spans 14 amino acids. Germline loops: CDR1 MNHNS, CDR2 SASEGT. With 4 bases removed from V and 5 bases from J, the gap between germline ends came to 15 bases. This chain's CDR3 is CASSALGGWDEQYF. CDR3 DNA sequence: TGTGCCAGCAGTGCCCTAGGGGGTTGGGACGAGCAGTACTTC.

The J gene is TRBJ2-3, the V gene TRBV13; D remains unclear. Trimming shortened V by 5 bases and J by 4 bases, and 13 bases separated the two germline ends. The V gene's germline CDR1 is PRHDT and CDR2 FYEKMQ (reference sequence). This CDR3 region has 14 residues. CDR3 loop: CASSLSPLADTQYF. CDR3 nucleotides: TGTGCCAGCAGCCTGAGCCCGTTGGCAGATACGCAGTATTTT.

This chain connects TRBV7-6 to TRBJ1-2; 7 nucleotides align to TRBD1. The ends lost 0 bases at V and 11 bases at J; junction bases unmatched: 12. Germline V gene data show CDR1 as SGHVS and CDR2 as FNYEAQ. The CDR3 is made up of 15 amino acids. CDR3 DNA sequence: TGTGCCAGCAGCTTAGCGAGTGGGCAGGGGGTTGAATACACCTTC. Amino acids: CASSLASGQGVEYTF. Based on the CDR3 plus reference TRBV7-6 and TRBJ1-2, the full variable domain is GAGVSQSPRYKVTKRGQDVALRCDPISGHVSLYWYRQALGQGPEFLTYFNYEAQQDKSGLPNDRFSAERPEGSISTLTIQRTEQRDSAMYRCASSLASGQGVEYTFGSGTRLTVV.

This sequence joins TRBV10-2 and TRBJ2-7; tentatively, D is TRBD2 (5 bases). The CDR3 loop spans 14 amino acids. Germline values: CDR1 WSHSY, CDR2 SAAADI. The ends were cut back, 7 bases at V and 2 bases at J, with 15 bases in the middle. The CDR3 loop is CASIGGTATYEQYF. The CDR3 nucleotides are TGCGCCAGCATAGGAGGCACAGCCACCTACGAGCAGTACTTC.

CDR3 protein: CASRGQTRGYTF. The CDR3 DNA reads as TGTGCCAGCAGAGGACAGACGCGGGGCTACACCTTC. The chain combines TRBV2 with TRBJ1-2, with a possible D match to TRBD1 (6 bases). Trimming took 6 bases from V and 8 from J, leaving 13 bases between them. The CDR3 runs to 12 residues. Germline V gene data show CDR1 as SNHLY and CDR2 as FYNNEI.

The genes are TRBV27 and TRBJ2-7; TRBD1 is a possible D gene (6 bases). This CDR3 comprises 13 residues. V was trimmed by 3 bases and J by 6 bases, leaving 12 bases between them. From germline, CDR1 is MNHEY and CDR2 SMNVEV (reference sequence). CDR3 amino acids: CASSFWGRSEQYF. CDR3 in DNA: TGTGCCAGCAGTTTCTGGGGGCGCTCCGAGCAGTACTTC.

The table lists this clone with a count of one. CDR3 in DNA: TGTGCCAGCAGTTTGGGGCCATCTGGGGCCAACGTCCTGACTTTC. The encoded protein is CASSLGPSGANVLTF. The J gene is TRBJ2-6, the V gene TRBV27, with D perhaps TRBD1 (5 bases). This CDR3 contains 15 residues. V dropped 3 bases and J dropped 1 base, with 7 bases sitting between them. Looked up from germline, CDR1 is MNHEY and CDR2 is SMNVEV (reference sequence).

The chain recombines TRBV7-3 with TRBJ1-3; a possible D gene is TRBD1 (5 bases). V gave up 5 bases and J gave up 3 bases, with 11 bases separating them. This CDR3 is 14 amino acids long. Germline CDR1 is SGHTA and CDR2 is FQGTGA. The CDR3 sequence: CASSPTGIGNTIYF. The CDR3 DNA is TGTGCCAGCAGCCCAACAGGAATTGGAAACACCATATATTTT. The entire variable domain, with the rest obtained from reference TRBV7-3 and TRBJ1-3, is as follows: GAGVSQTPSNKVTEKGKYVELRCDPISGHTALYWYRQSLGQGPEFLIYFQGTGAADDSGLPNDRFFAVRPEGSVSTLKIQRTERGDSAVYLCASSPTGIGNTIYFGEGSWLTVV.

The chain's CDR3 is CASTNRWDTYSNQPQHF. The CDR3 DNA sequence: TGTGCCAGTACCAATCGCTGGGACACTTATAGCAATCAGCCCCAGCATTTT. The chain recombines TRBV19 with TRBJ1-5; tentative D call: TRBD1 (6 bases). With 7 bases removed from V and 0 bases from J, the gap between germline ends came to 19 bases. Germline-derived CDR1 and CDR2 are LNHDA and SQIVND (reference sequence). The CDR3 loop spans 17 amino acids.

The chain carries TRBV11-2 and TRBJ1-1, with D hard to call. The CDR3 sequence is 12 residues long. The V end was cut by 3 bases, the J end by 13 bases, with 15 bases between. Germline V gene data show CDR1 as SGHAT and CDR2 as FQNNGV. The CDR3 sequence: CASSLGTGVDFF. DNA of the CDR3: TGTGCCAGCAGCTTGGGCACCGGGGTCGATTTCTTT.

The chain uses TRBV11-2 and TRBJ2-7; the match to TRBD1 covers 8 bases. Germline V gene sequence: CDR1 SGHAT, CDR2 FQNNGV. This CDR3 is 15 amino acids long. V trimming: 5 bases; J trimming: 2 bases; junction bases outside the gene matches: 8. The CDR3 spells CASSVDRGPTYEQYF. CDR3 bases: TGTGCCAGCAGCGTCGACAGGGGCCCTACCTACGAGCAGTACTTC. Complete variable domain (other parts from reference TRBV11-2 and TRBJ2-7): EAGVAQSPRYKIIEKRQSVAFWCNPISGHATLYWYQQILGQGPKLLIQFQNNGVVDDSQLPKDRFSAERLKGVDSTLKIQPAKLEDSAVYLCASSVDRGPTYEQYFGPGTRLTVT.